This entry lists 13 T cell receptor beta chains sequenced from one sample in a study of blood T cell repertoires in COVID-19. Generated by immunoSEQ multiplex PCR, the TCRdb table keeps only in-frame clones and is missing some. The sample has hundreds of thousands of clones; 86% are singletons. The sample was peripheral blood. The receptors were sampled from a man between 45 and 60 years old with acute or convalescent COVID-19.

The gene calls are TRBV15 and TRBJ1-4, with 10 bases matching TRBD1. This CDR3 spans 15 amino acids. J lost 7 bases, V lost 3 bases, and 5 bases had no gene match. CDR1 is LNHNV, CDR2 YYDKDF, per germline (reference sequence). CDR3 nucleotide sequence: TGTGCCACCAGCAGGTTGGACAGGGGGAGTGAAAAACTGTTTTTT. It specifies CATSRLDRGSEKLFF. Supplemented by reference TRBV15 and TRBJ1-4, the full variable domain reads DAMVIQNPRYQVTQFGKPVTLSCSQTLNHNVMYWYQQKSSQAPKLLFHYYDKDFNNEADTPDNFQSRRPNTSFCFLDIRSPGLGDTAMYLCATSRLDRGSEKLFFGSGTQLSVL.

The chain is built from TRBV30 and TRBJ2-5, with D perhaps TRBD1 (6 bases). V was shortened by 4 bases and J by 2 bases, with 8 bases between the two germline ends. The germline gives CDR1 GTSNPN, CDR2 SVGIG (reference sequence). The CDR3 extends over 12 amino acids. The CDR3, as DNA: TGTGCCTGGACTAGGGGGCAAGAGACCCAGTACTTC. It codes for CAWTRGQETQYF.

CDR3 sequence (DNA): TGTGCCAGTGGCAAGACCGGGACTAGCGGCTCCTACGAGCAGTACTTC. It specifies CASGKTGTSGSYEQYF. This chain uses TRBV19 with TRBJ2-7; 11 nucleotides agree with TRBD2. Germline CDR1 is LNHDA and CDR2 is SQIVND (reference sequence). Trimming cost V 8 bases and J 0 bases; bases outside gene matches: 9. The CDR3 covers 16 residues.

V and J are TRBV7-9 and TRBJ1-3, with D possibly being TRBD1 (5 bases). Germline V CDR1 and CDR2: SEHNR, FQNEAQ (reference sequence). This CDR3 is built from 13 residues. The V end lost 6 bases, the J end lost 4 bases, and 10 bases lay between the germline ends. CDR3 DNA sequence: TGTGCCAGCAGTTCCTCAGGGGGAAACACCATATATTTT. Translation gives CASSSSGGNTIYF.

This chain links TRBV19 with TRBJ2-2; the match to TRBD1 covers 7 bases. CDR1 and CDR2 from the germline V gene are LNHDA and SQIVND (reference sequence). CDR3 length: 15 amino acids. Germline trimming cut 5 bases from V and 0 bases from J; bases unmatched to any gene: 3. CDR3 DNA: TGTGCCAGTAGTCTCGGGACAGCGAACACCGGGGAGCTGTTTTTT. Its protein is CASSLGTANTGELFF. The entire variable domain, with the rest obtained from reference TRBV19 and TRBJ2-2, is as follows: DGGITQSPKYLFRKEGQNVTLSCEQNLNHDAMYWYRQDPGQGLRLIYYSQIVNDFQKGDIAEGYSVSREKKESFPLTVTSAQKNPTAFYLCASSLGTANTGELFFGEGSRLTVL.

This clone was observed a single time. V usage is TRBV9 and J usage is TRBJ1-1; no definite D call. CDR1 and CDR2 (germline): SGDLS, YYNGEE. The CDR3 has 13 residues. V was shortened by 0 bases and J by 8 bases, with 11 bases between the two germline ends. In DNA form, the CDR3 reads TGTGCCAGCAGCGTAGAACAGAATACCGAAGCTTTCTTT. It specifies CASSVEQNTEAFF.

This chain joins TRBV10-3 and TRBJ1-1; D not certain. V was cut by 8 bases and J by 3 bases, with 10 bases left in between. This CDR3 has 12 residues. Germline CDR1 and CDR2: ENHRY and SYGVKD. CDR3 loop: CAIGGRDTEAFF. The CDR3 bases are TGTGCCATCGGAGGAAGGGACACTGAAGCTTTCTTT.

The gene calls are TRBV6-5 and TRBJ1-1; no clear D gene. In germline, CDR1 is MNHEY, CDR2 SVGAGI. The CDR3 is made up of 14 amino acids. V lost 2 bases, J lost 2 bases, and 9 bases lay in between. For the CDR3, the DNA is TGTGCCAGCAGTTACGGCGGAACAAACACTGAAGCTTTCTTT. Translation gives CASSYGGTNTEAFF.

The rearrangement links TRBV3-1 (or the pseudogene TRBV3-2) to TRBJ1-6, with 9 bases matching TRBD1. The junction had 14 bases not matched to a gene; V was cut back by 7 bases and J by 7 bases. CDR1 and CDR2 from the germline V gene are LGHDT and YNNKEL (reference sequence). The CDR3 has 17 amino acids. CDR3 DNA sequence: TGTGCCAGCAACGGAAAAGCGACAGGGGGTAGGAATTCACCCCTCCACTTT. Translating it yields CASNGKATGGRNSPLHF.

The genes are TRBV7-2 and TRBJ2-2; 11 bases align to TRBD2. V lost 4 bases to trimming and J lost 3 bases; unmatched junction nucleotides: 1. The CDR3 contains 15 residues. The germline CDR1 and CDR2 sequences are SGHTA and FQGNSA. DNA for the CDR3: TGTGCCAGCAGCTCACTAGCGGGGGACACCGGGGAGCTGTTTTTT. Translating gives CASSSLAGDTGELFF.

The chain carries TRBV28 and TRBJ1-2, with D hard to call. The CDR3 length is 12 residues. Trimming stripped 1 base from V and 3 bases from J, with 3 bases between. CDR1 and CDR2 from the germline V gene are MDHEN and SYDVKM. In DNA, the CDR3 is TGTGCCAGCAGTTTATTAGACTATGGCTACACCTTC. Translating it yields CASSLLDYGYTF.

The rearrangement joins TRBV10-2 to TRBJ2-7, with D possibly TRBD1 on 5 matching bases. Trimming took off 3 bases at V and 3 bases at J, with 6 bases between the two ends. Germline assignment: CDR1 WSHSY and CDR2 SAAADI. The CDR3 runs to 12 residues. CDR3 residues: CASSEQVYEQYF. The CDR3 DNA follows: TGCGCCAGCAGTGAACAGGTCTACGAGCAGTACTTC.

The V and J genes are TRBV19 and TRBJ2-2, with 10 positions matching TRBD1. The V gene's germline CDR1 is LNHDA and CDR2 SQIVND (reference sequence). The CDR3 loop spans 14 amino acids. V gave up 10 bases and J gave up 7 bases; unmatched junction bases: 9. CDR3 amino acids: CATRDRGVIGELFF. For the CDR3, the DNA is TGTGCCACCCGGGACAGGGGAGTGATCGGGGAGCTGTTTTTT.